The source of this TCR beta chain is a study of blood T cell repertoires in COVID-19. Turning to the study itself: In each case, the material was cDNA or gDNA derived from T cells, B-cell-depleted T cells, or PBMCs.

J was trimmed by 2 bases and V by 6 bases; bases with no gene match: 4. The CDR3 contains 15 residues. Germline lookup yields CDR1 MNHEY and CDR2 SMNVEV (reference sequence). Authors' analysis steps: Estimation of nucleated cell counts relied on the amplification of reference gene primers. Repertoires were generated with immunoSEQ multiplex PCR, while TCRdb's copy carries only in-frame clones and drops some. V and J calls and clone size are copied from that table; D and trimming were computed from the DNA. This sample has roughly 150,000 clones; around 74% occur once, and the top ten carry more than 7%.

The receptor was derived from a woman between 55 and 75 years old with COVID-19, enrolled during active disease. The chain employs TRBV27 and TRBJ2-1; 10 bases match TRBD1. The sample taken for sequencing was peripheral blood. This CDR3 reads CASRPGTGAYNEQFF. In nucleotides, the CDR3 is TGTGCCAGCAGACCCGGGACAGGGGCCTACAATGAGCAGTTCTTC.